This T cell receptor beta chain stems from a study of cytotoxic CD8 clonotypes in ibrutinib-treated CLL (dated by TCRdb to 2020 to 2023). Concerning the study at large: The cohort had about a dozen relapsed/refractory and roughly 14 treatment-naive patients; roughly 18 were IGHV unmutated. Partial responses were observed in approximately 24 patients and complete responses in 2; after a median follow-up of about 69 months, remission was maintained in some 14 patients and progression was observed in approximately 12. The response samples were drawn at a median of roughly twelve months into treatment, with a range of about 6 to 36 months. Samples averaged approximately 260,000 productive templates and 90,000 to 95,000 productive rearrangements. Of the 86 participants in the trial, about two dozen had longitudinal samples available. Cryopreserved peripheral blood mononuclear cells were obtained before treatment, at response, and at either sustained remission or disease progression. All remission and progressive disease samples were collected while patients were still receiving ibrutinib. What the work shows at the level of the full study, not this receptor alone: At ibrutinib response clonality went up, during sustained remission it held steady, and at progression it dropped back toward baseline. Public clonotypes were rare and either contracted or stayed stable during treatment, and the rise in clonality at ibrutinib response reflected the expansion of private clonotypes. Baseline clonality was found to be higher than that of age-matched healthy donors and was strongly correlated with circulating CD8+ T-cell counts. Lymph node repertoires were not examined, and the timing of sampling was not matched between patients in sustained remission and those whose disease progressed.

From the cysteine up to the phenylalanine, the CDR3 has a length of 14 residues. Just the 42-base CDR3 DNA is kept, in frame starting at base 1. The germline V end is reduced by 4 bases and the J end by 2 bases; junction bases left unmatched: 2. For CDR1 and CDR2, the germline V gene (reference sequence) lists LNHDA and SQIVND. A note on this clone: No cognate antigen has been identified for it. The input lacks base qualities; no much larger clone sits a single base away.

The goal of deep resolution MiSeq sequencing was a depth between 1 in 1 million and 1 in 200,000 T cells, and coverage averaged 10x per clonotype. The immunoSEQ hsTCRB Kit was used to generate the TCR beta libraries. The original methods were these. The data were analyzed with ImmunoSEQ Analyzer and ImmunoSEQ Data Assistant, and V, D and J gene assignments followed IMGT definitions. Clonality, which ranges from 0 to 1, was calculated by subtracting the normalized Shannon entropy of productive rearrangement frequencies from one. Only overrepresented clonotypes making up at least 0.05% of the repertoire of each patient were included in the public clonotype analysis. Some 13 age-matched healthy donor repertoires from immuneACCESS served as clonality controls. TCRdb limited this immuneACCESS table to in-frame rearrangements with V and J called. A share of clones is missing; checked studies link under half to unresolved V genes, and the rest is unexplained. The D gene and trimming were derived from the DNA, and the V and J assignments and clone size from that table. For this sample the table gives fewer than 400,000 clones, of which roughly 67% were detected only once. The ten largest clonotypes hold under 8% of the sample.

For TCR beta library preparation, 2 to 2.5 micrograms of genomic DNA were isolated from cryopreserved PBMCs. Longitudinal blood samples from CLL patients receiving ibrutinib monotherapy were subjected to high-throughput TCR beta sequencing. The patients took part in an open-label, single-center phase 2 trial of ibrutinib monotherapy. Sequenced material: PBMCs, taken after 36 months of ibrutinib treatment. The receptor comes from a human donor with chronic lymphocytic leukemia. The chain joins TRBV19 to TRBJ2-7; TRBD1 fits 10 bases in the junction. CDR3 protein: CASSTGTGAYEQYF. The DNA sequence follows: TGTGCCAGTAGTACTGGGACAGGGGCCTACGAGCAGTACTTC.